The sequence of this T cell receptor beta chain was determined in a study of radiation and T cells in renal cell carcinoma. Only in-frame clones appear in the TCRdb table, and some are missing; sequencing was by immunoSEQ multiplex PCR. The sample yields some 150,000 clones, about 91% seen once. Time point described: blood 2 weeks post-SBRT. Treatment here: 15 Gy SBRT to primary tumor, nephrectomy 4 weeks later. The sample here was blood, taken from a patient whose treatment included radiotherapy and nephrectomy. This sequence was found in a woman aged 50 to 65 with renal cell carcinoma.

CDR3: CATSTRTRDIQYF. CDR3 DNA sequence: TGTGCCACCAGCACAAGGACGAGGGACATTCAGTACTTC. The chain couples TRBV15 to TRBJ2-4; D may be TRBD2 (5 bases). V gave up 4 bases and J gave up 8 bases, with 12 bases separating them. Germline values: CDR1 LNHNV, CDR2 YYDKDF (reference sequence). This CDR3 has 13 residues.